One TCR beta chain is described in this entry. This sample is part of a study of blood T cell repertoires in COVID-19. The table came from immunoSEQ multiplex PCR; TCRdb's copy has only in-frame clones and leaves some out. The sample holds a few hundred thousand clones; approximately 89% are singletons and the top ten take 0.8% to 0.9%. Between the trimmed V and J ends, which lost 0 bases and 0 bases, there was a span of 6 bases. Germline lookup yields CDR1 SGHNT and CDR2 YENEEA. The CDR3 extends over 15 amino acids. Sequenced: PBMCs or T cells enriched from blood (not recorded which). The sequence was obtained from a middle-aged woman who had been exposed to COVID-19. The chain is built from TRBV11-3 and TRBJ2-1; D is ambiguous. The CDR3 sequence: CASSLDFRSYNEQFF. CDR3 coding DNA: TGTGCCAGCAGCTTAGATTTCCGCTCCTACAATGAGCAGTTCTTC.